The 30 T cell receptor beta chains below all came from one sample that was sequenced in a study of T-cell memory formation after mild COVID-19 (dated by TCRdb to about 2021). Library preparation used 5' RACE. Instrument on record: Illumina NovaSeq 6000. In-frame beta chains were kept once TCRdb had trimmed the public reads at Q25 with fastp and called clones with MiXCR. Here each entry gathers all rows of one CDR3 protein and keeps the most common genes and DNA. The sample records about 260,000 distinct CDR3 sequences, approximately 8% of which are singletons. The ten largest clones take up under 25% of the sample. Sample: PBMCs or a T cell subset sorted from them (not recorded which). The receptor set was obtained from a man aged 18 to 29 who had mild COVID-19 (a few samples of this study predate the infection). The sample titles of this study are shuffled in the database, so cell type and time point are left out; the donor was told from shared clones.

The chain links TRBV28 to TRBJ1-6; D not resolved. Trimming left V 3 bases short and J 13 bases short, with 16 bases between. Germline V lookup: CDR1 MDHEN, CDR2 SYDVKM. The CDR3 consists of 14 residues. The CDR3 here is CASSFPYTNVPLHF. CDR3 DNA: TGTGCCAGCAGTTTTCCCTATACCAACGTTCCCCTCCACTTT.

The rearrangement joins TRBV2 to TRBJ2-2; no clear D gene. Germline lookup yields CDR1 SNHLY and CDR2 FYNNEI. The CDR3 loop spans 11 amino acids. The V gene lost 6 bases and the J gene lost 4 bases, with 3 bases spanning the gap. The CDR3 coding sequence is TGTGCCAGCAGGTTCACCGGGGAGCTGTTTTTT. Translation: CASRFTGELFF.

A few counts support this clonotype. The chain joins TRBV4-2 to TRBJ2-1; 9 bases fit TRBD2. Looked up from germline, CDR1 is LGHNA and CDR2 is YNFKEQ. V shed 1 base and J 9 bases; nucleotides not matched to a gene: 7. The CDR3 runs to 15 residues. CDR3 DNA sequence: TGTGCCAGCAGCCAAGGTTCTAGCGGGGTAAGTGAGCAGTTCTTC. It translates to CASSQGSSGVSEQFF.

This clonotype was observed at least ten times. This rearrangement joins TRBV12-3 or TRBV12-4 to TRBJ1-1, with a weak D call TRBD1 (5 bases). V lost 8 bases, J lost 1 base, and 14 bases lay in between. The CDR3 totals 14 residues. CDR3 coding DNA: TGTGCCAGCCTCCACGTGGGGGAGAACACTGAAGCTTTCTTT. Encoded protein: CASLHVGENTEAFF.

This clonotype showed up just a few times. The genes are TRBV3-1 and TRBJ1-2; D remains ambiguous. CDR1 is LGHDT and CDR2 is YNNKEL in the germline V gene (reference sequence). Between the trimmed V and J ends, which lost 1 base and 8 bases, there was a span of 5 bases. The CDR3 contains 11 residues. CDR3 residues: CASSQALGYTF. The CDR3 DNA reads TGTGCCAGCAGCCAAGCGCTCGGCTACACCTTC.

This clonotype was observed at least ten times. This rearrangement joins TRBV10-3 to TRBJ2-5, with D maybe TRBD1 (5 bases). Germline CDR1 is ENHRY and CDR2 is SYGVKD. The CDR3 has 13 residues. V shed 6 bases and J shed 4 bases, with 12 bases lying between them. The CDR3 DNA follows: TGTGCCATCAGCCCAGGGAAAGGAGAGACCCAGTACTTC. It codes for CAISPGKGETQYF.

The CDR3, as DNA: TGTGCCAGCAGCCAAGATGAGCGGGGGGGCGGAGAGACCCAGTACTTC. Residues: CASSQDERGGGETQYF. This sequence joins TRBV4-2 and TRBJ2-5; TRBD2 agrees at 10 bases. Trimming cost V 0 bases and J 4 bases; bases outside gene matches: 5. The germline CDR1 and CDR2 sequences are LGHNA and YNFKEQ. There are 16 residues in the CDR3.

The table lists this clonotype with a few counts. This chain connects TRBV4-3 to TRBJ1-6; D call uncertain. Germline CDR1 reads LGHNA; CDR2 reads YSLEER. Trimming cost V 0 bases and J 5 bases, with 11 bases left between them. The CDR3 is made up of 16 amino acids. CDR3 residues: CASSQEWPPDNSPLHF. In nucleotides, the CDR3 is TGCGCCAGCAGCCAAGAATGGCCCCCCGATAATTCACCCCTCCACTTT.

The rearrangement uses TRBV5-4 and TRBJ2-1, with unresolved D. V dropped 0 bases and J dropped 9 bases, with 10 bases sitting between them. Per the germline V gene, CDR1 is SGHNT and CDR2 is YYREEE (reference sequence). The CDR3 sequence is 13 residues long. The CDR3 reads CASSLGRQPEQFF. The CDR3, as DNA: TGTGCCAGCAGCTTGGGACGCCAACCTGAGCAGTTCTTC.

V is TRBV21-1 and J is TRBJ2-3. TRBV21-1 is labeled a pseudogene. The length of the CDR3 is 16 residues. The CDR3: CASLHARLALGYTQYF. For the CDR3, the DNA is TGTGCCAGCCTCCACGCACGACTGGCTCTTGGGTATACGCAGTATTTT.

Details on this clonotype: The junction differs from germline at one of its ends, possibly a read error. V gene TRBV6-5 combines with J gene TRBJ1-5; 10 bases are a match to TRBD1. The germline V gene has CDR1 MNHEY and CDR2 SVGAGI. This CDR3 has 16 residues. The CDR3 sequence: CASRHGGTGVHQPQHF. The CDR3 nucleotides are TGTGCAAGCAGACACGGCGGGACAGGGGTCCATCAGCCCCAGCATTTT.

This clonotype was detected a few times. V and J are TRBV3-1 and TRBJ2-5, with TRBD2 matching 7 bases. The CDR3 covers 14 residues. Germline CDR1 and CDR2: LGHDT and YNNKEL (reference sequence). Trimming cost V 6 bases and J 3 bases; bases outside gene matches: 7. The CDR3 DNA reads TGTGCCAGCAGAAGGTCGGGGGGAGAAGAGACCCAGTACTTC. This gives the protein CASRRSGGEETQYF.

This clonotype appeared a few times. The chain links TRBV29-1 to TRBJ2-7, with 7 bases lining up with TRBD1. CDR1 and CDR2 (germline): SQVTM, ANQGSEA. This CDR3 has 12 amino acids. V dropped 6 bases and J dropped 7; count of bases not matched to a gene: 9. CDR3 nucleotides: TGCAGCGTGGGACACCCCAGGGGGGAGCAGTACTTC. Residues: CSVGHPRGEQYF.

This clonotype was seen more than once but under ten times. This chain uses TRBV12-3 or TRBV12-4 with TRBJ1-4, with 7 bases lining up with TRBD1. The junction had 9 bases not matched to a gene; V was cut back by 6 bases and J by 8 bases. The CDR3 is 14 amino acids. DNA for the CDR3: TGTGCCAGCAGGGAACAGGGGAGGGGCGAAAAACTGTTTTTT. Its protein is CASREQGRGEKLFF.

This clonotype showed up many times. CDR3 DNA sequence: TGCGCCAGCAGCATACGGGGGGAGTCCTACAATGAGCAGTTCTTC. It codes for CASSIRGESYNEQFF. The chain combines TRBV5-1 with TRBJ2-1; TRBD2 matches 7 bases. The CDR3 is made up of 15 amino acids. CDR1 is SGHRS, CDR2 YFSETQ, per germline. V gave up 4 bases and J gave up 1 base; unmatched junction bases: 5.

The chain has TRBV4-3 and TRBJ1-6, with D hard to call. The CDR3 contains 16 residues. Trimming removed 1 base from V and 0 bases from J, with 7 bases in between. Germline V CDR1 and CDR2: LGHNA, YSLEER. CDR3 nucleotides: TGCGCCAGCAGCCAAGCCCTAAGCTCCTATAATTCACCCCTCCACTTT. This gives the protein CASSQALSSYNSPLHF.

The CDR3 region has the DNA TGTGCCAGCAGCCCTAACAATAATTCACCCCTCCACTTT. Amino acid sequence: CASSPNNNSPLHF. The gene calls are TRBV6-5 and TRBJ1-6; no definite D call. Deletions cut 6 bases from V and 5 bases from J, with 8 bases between. This CDR3 has 13 amino acids. CDR1 is MNHEY and CDR2 is SVGAGI in the germline V gene.

This clonotype came up a few times. The J gene is TRBJ1-1, the V gene TRBV20-1, with D perhaps matching TRBD1 (5 bases). CDR3 size: 12 residues. Trimming shortened V by 1 base and J by 4 bases, and 7 bases separated the two germline ends. Germline V gene data show CDR1 as DFQATT and CDR2 as SNEGSKA (reference sequence). The CDR3 DNA is TGCAGTGCTAGAGGTGGGGGCACTGAAGCTTTCTTT. Amino acids: CSARGGGTEAFF.

This clonotype was detected many times. This chain's CDR3 is CASSLVAQGHQPQHF. For the CDR3, the DNA is TGTGCCAGCAGCTTAGTCGCGCAGGGGCACCAGCCCCAGCATTTT. The gene calls are TRBV7-8 and TRBJ1-5, with D possibly TRBD1 on 6 matching bases. Germline V CDR1 and CDR2: SGHVS, FQNEAQ. V lost 1 base and J 7 bases, leaving 14 bases between the germline ends. The CDR3 is 15 residues long. The variable domain in full, completed from reference TRBV7-8 and TRBJ1-5, reads GAGVSQSPRYKVAKRGQDVALRCDPISGHVSLFWYQQALGQGPEFLTYFQNEAQLDKSGLPSDRFFAERPEGSVSTLKIQRTQQEDSAVYLCASSLVAQGHQPQHFGDGTRLSIL.

In this sample, this clonotype turned up a few times. CDR3 amino acids: CASSYSRPTRGATHSGNTIYF. The DNA for the CDR3 is TGTGCCAGCAGTTACTCGAGGCCGACGAGGGGGGCCACACACTCTGGAAACACCATATATTTT. V gene TRBV6-6 combines with J gene TRBJ1-3, with D possibly matching TRBD1 (6 bases). V was trimmed by 0 bases and J by 0 bases, leaving 24 bases between them. The length of the CDR3 is 21 residues. The germline gives CDR1 MNHNY, CDR2 SVGAGI (reference sequence).

The chain couples TRBV5-5 to TRBJ2-5; 7 bases fit TRBD1. The CDR3 is 14 amino acids. CDR1 and CDR2 from the germline V gene are SGHKS and YYEKEE (reference sequence). J was trimmed by 5 bases and V by 4 bases; bases with no gene match: 8. CDR3 in amino acids: CASSLDRVYETQYF. The CDR3 DNA sequence: TGTGCCAGCAGCCTCGACAGGGTATACGAGACCCAGTACTTC.

J is TRBJ2-5 and V is TRBV7-2; TRBD1 is a possible D gene (6 bases). V was cut by 2 bases and J by 5 bases, with 12 bases left in between. This CDR3 has 14 amino acids. Germline V gene sequence: CDR1 SGHTA, CDR2 FQGNSA. CDR3 in DNA: TGTGCCAGCAGCTTAACCGCTGGGGGCGAGACCCAGTACTTC. It encodes CASSLTAGGETQYF.

The table lists this clonotype with a few counts. V gene TRBV7-3 combines with J gene TRBJ2-3, with 11 bases identical to TRBD1. The CDR3 contains 13 residues. With V trimmed by 8 bases and J by 5 bases, 3 bases remained unmatched. From germline, CDR1 is SGHTA and CDR2 FQGTGA. The CDR3 here is CASGQGAGDTQYF. The CDR3 DNA follows: TGTGCCAGCGGACAGGGGGCAGGAGATACGCAGTATTTT.

This chain uses TRBV4-1 with TRBJ1-1, with unresolved D. The length of the CDR3 is 14 residues. The V end lost 0 bases, the J end lost 1 base, and 6 bases lay between the germline ends. Per the germline V gene, CDR1 is MGHRA and CDR2 is YSYEKL. CDR3 protein: CASSQDPKNTEAFF. Here the CDR3 DNA reads TGCGCCAGCAGCCAAGATCCGAAGAACACTGAAGCTTTCTTT.

This sequence joins TRBV5-6 and TRBJ1-6; D unclear. The germline V gene encodes CDR1 SGHDT and CDR2 YYEEEE. Trimming pared 4 bases from V and 8 bases from J, leaving 10 bases between. This CDR3 is 13 amino acids long. The DNA for the CDR3 is TGTGCCAGCAGCAGAGGGATCGATTCACCCCTCCACTTT. Protein: CASSRGIDSPLHF.

The chain couples TRBV24-1 to TRBJ2-1, with 10 bases lining up with TRBD2. CDR3 length: 17 amino acids. V shed 0 bases, J shed 8 bases, and the junction held 9 bases outside the gene matches. Germline V gene data show CDR1 as KGHDR and CDR2 as SFDVKD. For the CDR3, the DNA is TGTGCCACCAGTGATTTGCTCAGCGGGGGGGCCGGCGATGAGCAGTTCTTC. Its translation is CATSDLLSGGAGDEQFF.

The V gene is TRBV27, the J gene TRBJ2-2, with D uncertain. V lost 2 bases and J 2 bases, leaving 9 bases between the germline ends. Germline V lookup: CDR1 MNHEY, CDR2 SMNVEV (reference sequence). CDR3 length: 15 amino acids. The CDR3 region is CASSLTWGNTGELFF. The CDR3 DNA is TGTGCCAGCAGTTTAACTTGGGGAAACACCGGGGAGCTGTTTTTT.

The J gene is TRBJ2-7, the V gene TRBV29-1; 8 bases agree with TRBD1. CDR3 length: 14 amino acids. Germline V gene data show CDR1 as SQVTM and CDR2 as ANQGSEA. V trimming: 3 bases; J trimming: 6 bases; junction bases outside the gene matches: 10. The DNA for the CDR3 is TGCAGCGTTGACTCCCCGACAGGGGTAAGCGAGCAGTACTTC. This gives the protein CSVDSPTGVSEQYF.

In its sample, this clonotype was seen a few times. The chain uses TRBV6-2 or TRBV6-3 and TRBJ1-2; D remains ambiguous. Germline V gives CDR1 MNHEY, CDR2 SVGEGT. CDR3 length: 15 amino acids. Trimming pared 2 bases from V and 5 bases from J, leaving 15 bases between. This CDR3 reads CASSYMRSGWYGYTF. For the CDR3, the DNA is TGTGCCAGCAGTTACATGCGGTCGGGTTGGTATGGCTACACCTTC.

J is TRBJ2-1 and V is TRBV12-3 or TRBV12-4, with 9 bases identical to TRBD1. The V segment lost 0 bases and the J segment 7 bases; nucleotides outside the gene matches: 7. CDR3 length: 16 residues. CDR3 in DNA: TGTGCCAGCAGTTTAGCGCGGGGACAGGGAGGGAATGAGCAGTTCTTC. The encoded protein is CASSLARGQGGNEQFF.